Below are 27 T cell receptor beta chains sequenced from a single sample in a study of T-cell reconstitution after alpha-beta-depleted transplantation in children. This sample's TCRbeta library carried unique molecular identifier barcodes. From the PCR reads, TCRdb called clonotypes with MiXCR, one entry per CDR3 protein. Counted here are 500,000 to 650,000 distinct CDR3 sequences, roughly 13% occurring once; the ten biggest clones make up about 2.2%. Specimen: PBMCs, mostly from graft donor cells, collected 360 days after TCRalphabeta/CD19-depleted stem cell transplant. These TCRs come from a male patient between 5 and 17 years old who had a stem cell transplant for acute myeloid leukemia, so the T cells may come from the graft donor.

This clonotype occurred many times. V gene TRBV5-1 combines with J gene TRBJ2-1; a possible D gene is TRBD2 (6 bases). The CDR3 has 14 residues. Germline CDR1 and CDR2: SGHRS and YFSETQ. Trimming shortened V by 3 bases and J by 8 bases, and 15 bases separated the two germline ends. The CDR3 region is CASSSRAGWDEQFF. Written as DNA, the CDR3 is TGCGCCAGCAGCTCCAGGGCGGGGTGGGATGAGCAGTTCTTC.

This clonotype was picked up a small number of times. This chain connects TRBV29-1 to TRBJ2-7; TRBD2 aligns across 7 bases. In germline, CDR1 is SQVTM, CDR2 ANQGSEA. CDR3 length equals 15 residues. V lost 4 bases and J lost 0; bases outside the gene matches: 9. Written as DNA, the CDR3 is TGCAGCGTTGGAGGGAGGCCTAGCGGCTCCTACGAGCAGTACTTC. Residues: CSVGGRPSGSYEQYF.

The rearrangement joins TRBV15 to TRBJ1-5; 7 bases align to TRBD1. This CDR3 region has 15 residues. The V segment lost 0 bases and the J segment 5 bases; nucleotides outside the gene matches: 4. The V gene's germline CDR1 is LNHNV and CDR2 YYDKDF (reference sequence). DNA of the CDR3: TGTGCCACCAGCAGAGAAATAGGGGGCTATCAGCCCCAGCATTTT. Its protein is CATSREIGGYQPQHF. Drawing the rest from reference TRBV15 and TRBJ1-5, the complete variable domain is DAMVIQNPRYQVTQFGKPVTLSCSQTLNHNVMYWYQQKSSQAPKLLFHYYDKDFNNEADTPDNFQSRRPNTSFCFLDIRSPGLGDTAMYLCATSREIGGYQPQHFGDGTRLSIL.

CDR3 residues: CASSPRTGRLNTEAFF. CDR3 DNA: TGTGCCAGCAGCCCCCGGACAGGGAGATTGAACACTGAAGCTTTCTTT. This chain links TRBV7-2 with TRBJ1-1; 8 bases agree with TRBD1. CDR1 is SGHTA and CDR2 is FQGNSA in the germline V gene. J lost 0 bases, V lost 5 bases, and 8 bases had no gene match. This CDR3 comprises 16 residues.

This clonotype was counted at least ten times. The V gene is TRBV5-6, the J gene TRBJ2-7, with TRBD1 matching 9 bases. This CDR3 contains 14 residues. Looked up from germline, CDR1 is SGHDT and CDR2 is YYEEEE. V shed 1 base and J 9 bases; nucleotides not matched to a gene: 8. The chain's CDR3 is CASSLWDRALGQYF. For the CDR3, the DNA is TGTGCCAGCAGCTTGTGGGACAGGGCGCTGGGGCAGTACTTC. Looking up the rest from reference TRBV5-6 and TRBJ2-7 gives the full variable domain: DAGVTQSPTHLIKTRGQQVTLRCSPKSGHDTVSWYQQALGQGPQFIFQYYEEEERQRGNFPDRFSGHQFPNYSSELNVNALLLGDSALYLCASSLWDRALGQYFGPGTRLTVT.

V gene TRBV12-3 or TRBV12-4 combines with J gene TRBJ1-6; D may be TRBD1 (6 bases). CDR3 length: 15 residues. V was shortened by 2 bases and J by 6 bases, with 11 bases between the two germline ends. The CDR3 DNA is TGTGCCAGCAGTTTACGGGGGGCGCGTAATTCACCCCTCCACTTT. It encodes CASSLRGARNSPLHF.

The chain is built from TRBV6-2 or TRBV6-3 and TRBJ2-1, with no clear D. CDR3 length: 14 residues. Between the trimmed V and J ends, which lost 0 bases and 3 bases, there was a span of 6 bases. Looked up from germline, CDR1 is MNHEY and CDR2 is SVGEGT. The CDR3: CASSYSTGYNEQFF. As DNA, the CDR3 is TGTGCCAGCAGTTACTCGACTGGCTACAATGAGCAGTTCTTC.

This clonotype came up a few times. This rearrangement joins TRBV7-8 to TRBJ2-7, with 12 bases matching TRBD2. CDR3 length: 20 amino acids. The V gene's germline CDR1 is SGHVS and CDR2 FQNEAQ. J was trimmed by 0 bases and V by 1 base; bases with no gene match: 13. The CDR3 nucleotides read TGTGCCAGCAGCTTAGTTCTGGCTAGCGGGAGGGTCCTTAACTCCTACGAGCAGTACTTC. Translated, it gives CASSLVLASGRVLNSYEQYF.

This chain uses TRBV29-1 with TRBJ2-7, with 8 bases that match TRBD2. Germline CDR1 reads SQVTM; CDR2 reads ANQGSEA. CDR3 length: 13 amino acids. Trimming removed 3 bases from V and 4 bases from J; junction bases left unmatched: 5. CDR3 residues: CSVESGRGYEQYF. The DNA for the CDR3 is TGCAGCGTTGAGTCCGGGAGGGGTTACGAGCAGTACTTC.

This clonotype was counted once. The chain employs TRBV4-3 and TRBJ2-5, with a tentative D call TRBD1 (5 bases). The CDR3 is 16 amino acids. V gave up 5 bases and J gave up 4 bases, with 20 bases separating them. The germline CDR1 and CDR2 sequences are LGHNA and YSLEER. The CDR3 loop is CASSSQAPGPPETQYF. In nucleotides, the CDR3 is TGCGCCAGCAGCTCTCAGGCACCAGGGCCCCCAGAGACCCAGTACTTC.

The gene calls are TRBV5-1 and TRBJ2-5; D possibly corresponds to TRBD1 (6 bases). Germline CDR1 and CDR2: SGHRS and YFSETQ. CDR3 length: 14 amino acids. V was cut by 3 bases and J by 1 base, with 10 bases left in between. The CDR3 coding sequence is TGCGCCAGCAGCTCACAGGGTGCCCAAGAGACCCAGTACTTC. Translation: CASSSQGAQETQYF.

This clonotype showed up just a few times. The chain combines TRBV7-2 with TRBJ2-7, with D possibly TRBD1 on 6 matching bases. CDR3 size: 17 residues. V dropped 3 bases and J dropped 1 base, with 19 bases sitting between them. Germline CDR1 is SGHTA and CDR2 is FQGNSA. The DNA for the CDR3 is TGTGCCAGCAGCTTGGAGCTCAGGGGCCCCCTTTCCTACGAGCAGTACTTC. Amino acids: CASSLELRGPLSYEQYF.

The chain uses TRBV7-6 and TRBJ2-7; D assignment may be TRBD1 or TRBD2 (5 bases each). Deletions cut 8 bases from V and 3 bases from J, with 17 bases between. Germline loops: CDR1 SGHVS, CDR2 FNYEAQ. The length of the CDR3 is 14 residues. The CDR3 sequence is CASVPRDGGYEQYF. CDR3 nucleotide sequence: TGTGCCAGCGTGCCCCGGGACGGAGGCTACGAGCAGTACTTC.

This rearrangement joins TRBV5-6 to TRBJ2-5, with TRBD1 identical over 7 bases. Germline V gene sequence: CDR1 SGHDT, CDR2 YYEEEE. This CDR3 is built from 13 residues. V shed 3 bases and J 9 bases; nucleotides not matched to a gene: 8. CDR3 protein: CASSYDRVAAQYF. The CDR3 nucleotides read TGTGCCAGCAGCTACGACAGGGTGGCGGCCCAGTACTTC.

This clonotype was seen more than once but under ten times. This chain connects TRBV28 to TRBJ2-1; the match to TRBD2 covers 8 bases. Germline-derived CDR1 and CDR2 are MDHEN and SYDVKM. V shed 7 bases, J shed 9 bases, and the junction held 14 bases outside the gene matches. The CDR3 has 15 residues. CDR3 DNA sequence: TGTGCCAGCAACTACGAGACTAGCGTCTCATTTGAGCAGTTCTTC. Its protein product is CASNYETSVSFEQFF.

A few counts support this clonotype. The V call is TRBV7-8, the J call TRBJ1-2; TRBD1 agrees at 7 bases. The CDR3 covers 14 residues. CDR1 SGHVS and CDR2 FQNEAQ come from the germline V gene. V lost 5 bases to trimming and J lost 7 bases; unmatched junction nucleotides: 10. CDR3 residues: CASSPITGVGGYTF. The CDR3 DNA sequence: TGTGCCAGCAGCCCTATAACAGGGGTTGGTGGCTACACCTTC. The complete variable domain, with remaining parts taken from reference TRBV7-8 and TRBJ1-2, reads GAGVSQSPRYKVAKRGQDVALRCDPISGHVSLFWYQQALGQGPEFLTYFQNEAQLDKSGLPSDRFFAERPEGSVSTLKIQRTQQEDSAVYLCASSPITGVGGYTFGSGTRLTVV.

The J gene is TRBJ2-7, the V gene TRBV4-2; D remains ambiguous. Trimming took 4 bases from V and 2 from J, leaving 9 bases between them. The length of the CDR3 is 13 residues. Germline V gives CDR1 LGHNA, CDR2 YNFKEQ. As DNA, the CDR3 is TGTGCCAGCAGCCTCTACATGACCTACGAGCAGTACTTC. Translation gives CASSLYMTYEQYF.

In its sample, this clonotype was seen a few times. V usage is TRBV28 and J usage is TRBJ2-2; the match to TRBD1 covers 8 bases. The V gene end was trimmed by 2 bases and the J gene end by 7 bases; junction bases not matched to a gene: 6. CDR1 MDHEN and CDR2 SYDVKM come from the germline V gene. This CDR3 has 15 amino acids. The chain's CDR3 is CASSLLQGVGGELFF. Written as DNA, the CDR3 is TGTGCCAGCAGTTTACTACAGGGGGTCGGCGGGGAGCTGTTTTTT.

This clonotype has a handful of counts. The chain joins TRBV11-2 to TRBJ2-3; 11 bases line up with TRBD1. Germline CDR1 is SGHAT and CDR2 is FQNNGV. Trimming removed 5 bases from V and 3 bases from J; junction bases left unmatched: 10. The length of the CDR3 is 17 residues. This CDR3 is CASSTRPGQGETDTQYF. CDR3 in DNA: TGTGCCAGCAGCACTCGACCGGGACAGGGGGAGACAGATACGCAGTATTTT.

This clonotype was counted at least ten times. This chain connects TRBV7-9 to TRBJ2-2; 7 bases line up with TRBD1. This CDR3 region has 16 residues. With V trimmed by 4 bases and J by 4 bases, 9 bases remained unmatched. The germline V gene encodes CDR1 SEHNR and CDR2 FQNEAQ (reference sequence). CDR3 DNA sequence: TGTGCCAGCAGCTCAAGGGACAGTCCAGGCACCGGGGAGCTGTTTTTT. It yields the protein CASSSRDSPGTGELFF.

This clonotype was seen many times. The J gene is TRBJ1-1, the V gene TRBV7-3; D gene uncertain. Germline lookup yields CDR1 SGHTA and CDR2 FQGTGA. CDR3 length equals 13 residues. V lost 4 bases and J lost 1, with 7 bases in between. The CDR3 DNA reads TGTGCCAGCAGCTCTGTCAAGAACACTGAAGCTTTCTTT. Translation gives CASSSVKNTEAFF.

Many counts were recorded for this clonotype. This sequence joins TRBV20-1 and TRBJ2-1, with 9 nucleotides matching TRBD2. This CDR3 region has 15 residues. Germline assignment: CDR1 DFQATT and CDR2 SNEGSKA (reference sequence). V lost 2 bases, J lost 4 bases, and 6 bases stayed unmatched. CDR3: CSARLAGRIYNEQFF. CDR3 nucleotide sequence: TGCAGTGCTAGACTAGCGGGACGAATTTACAATGAGCAGTTCTTC.

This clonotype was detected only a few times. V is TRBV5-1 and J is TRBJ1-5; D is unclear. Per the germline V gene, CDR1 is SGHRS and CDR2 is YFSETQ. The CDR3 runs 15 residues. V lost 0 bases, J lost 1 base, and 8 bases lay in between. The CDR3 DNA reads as TGCGCCAGCAGCTTGGATGGACCCAGCAATCAGCCCCAGCATTTT. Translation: CASSLDGPSNQPQHF.

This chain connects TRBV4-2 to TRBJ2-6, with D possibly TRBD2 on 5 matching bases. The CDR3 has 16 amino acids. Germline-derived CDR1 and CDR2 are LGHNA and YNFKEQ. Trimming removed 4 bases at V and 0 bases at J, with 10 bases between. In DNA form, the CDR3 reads TGTGCCAGCAGCCCTCAAACTAGCTCTGGGGCCAACGTCCTGACTTTC. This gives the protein CASSPQTSSGANVLTF.

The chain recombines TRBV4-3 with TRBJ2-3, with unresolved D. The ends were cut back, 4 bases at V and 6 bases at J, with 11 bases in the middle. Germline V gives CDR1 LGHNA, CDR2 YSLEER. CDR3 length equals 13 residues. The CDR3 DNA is TGCGCCAGCAGCCCAAGGTTTCAGGATACGCAGTATTTT. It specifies CASSPRFQDTQYF.

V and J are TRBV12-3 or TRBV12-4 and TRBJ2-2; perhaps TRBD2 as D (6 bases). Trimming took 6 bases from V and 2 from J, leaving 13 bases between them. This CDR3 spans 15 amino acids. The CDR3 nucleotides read TGTGCCAGCAGCCGGCGGAGGGTCAACACCGGGGAGCTGTTTTTT. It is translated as CASSRRRVNTGELFF.

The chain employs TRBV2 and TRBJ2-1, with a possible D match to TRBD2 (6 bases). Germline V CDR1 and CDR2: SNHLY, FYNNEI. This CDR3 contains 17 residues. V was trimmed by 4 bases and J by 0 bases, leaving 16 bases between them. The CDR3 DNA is TGTGCCAGCAGTGGTAGGTCAGGGAGGAACTCCTACAATGAGCAGTTCTTC. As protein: CASSGRSGRNSYNEQFF. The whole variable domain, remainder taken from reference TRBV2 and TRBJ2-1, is EPEVTQTPSHQVTQMGQEVILRCVPISNHLYFYWYRQILGQKVEFLVSFYNNEISEKSEIFDDQFSVERPDGSNFTLKIRSTKLEDSAMYFCASSGRSGRNSYNEQFFGPGTRLTVL.